The rows below give T cell receptor beta chains drawn from one sample of a study of cytomegalovirus exposure and HLA in healthy donors. Sequenced by immunoSEQ multiplex PCR; TCRdb stores in-frame clones only, minus some. There are fewer than 200,000 clones in the sample; more than 60% occur only once, and less than 5% lies in the top ten. The sequenced sample consisted of PBMCs. These receptor sequences come from a male donor in good health and CMV-seronegative. Both conserved end residues are part of each CDR3. The D gene is left open where the match is weak. Size is omitted from some rows. Given values are once, few, many or a class for expanded clones.

J gene	clone size	D gene	V gene	CDR3 protein	CDR3 DNA
TRBJ2-2	-	TRBD2	TRBV7-7	CASSLQGTGTRSTGELFF	TGTGCCAGCAGCTTACAGGGCACCGGGACTAGGAGTACCGGGGAGCTGTTTTTT
TRBJ2-2	-	-	TRBV7-2	CASSTRDNGELFF	TGTGCCAGCAGCACCAGGGACAACGGGGAGCTGTTTTTT
TRBJ2-7	few	-	TRBV18	CASSPSNRVREQYF	TGTGCCAGCTCACCATCCAACAGAGTACGGGAGCAGTACTTC
TRBJ1-1	-	-	TRBV11-3	CASSESTGNTEAFF	TGTGCCAGCAGCGAATCTACAGGGAACACTGAAGCTTTCTTT
TRBJ1-4	once	-	TRBV7-9	CASSHRAGGDEKLFF	TGTGCCAGCAGCCATAGGGCGGGAGGGGACGAAAAACTGTTTTTT
TRBJ1-4	few	-	TRBV2	CASIREMNEKLFF	TGTGCCAGCATCCGGGAGATGAATGAAAAACTGTTTTTT
TRBJ2-5	-	TRBD2	TRBV6-1	CASSEAAGGQETQYF	TGTGCCAGCAGTGAAGCGGCGGGGGGGCAAGAGACCCAGTACTTC
TRBJ1-1	-	-	TRBV30	CAWSVLTEAFF	TGTGCCTGGAGCGTCCTCACTGAAGCTTTCTTT
TRBJ1-1	-	TRBD1	TRBV9	CASSAGTGAEAFF	TGTGCCAGCAGCGCAGGGACAGGGGCTGAAGCTTTCTTT
TRBJ2-7	-	TRBD2	TRBV6-5	CASSYSGGSHEQYF	TGTGCCAGCAGTTACTCCGGCGGGAGCCACGAGCAGTACTTC
TRBJ2-5	-	TRBD2	TRBV5-1	CASSLVAGGMETQYF	TGCGCCAGCAGCTTGGTAGCGGGCGGAATGGAGACCCAGTACTTC
TRBJ1-1	-	-	TRBV25-1	CASSVPGNTEAFF	TGTGCCAGCAGTGTTCCAGGGAACACTGAAGCTTTCTTT
TRBJ2-6	-	-	TRBV5-1	CASSRGLGATSSGANVLTF	TGCGCCAGCAGCCGAGGCCTGGGGGCGACAAGCTCTGGGGCCAACGTCCTGACTTTC
TRBJ2-1	-	TRBD2	TRBV2	CARLKTSGGADEQFF	TGTGCCAGACTGAAGACTAGCGGGGGGGCCGATGAGCAGTTCTTC
TRBJ1-5	-	TRBD1	TRBV6-5	CATNLMQGDNQPQHF	TGTGCCACCAACTTGATGCAGGGGGACAATCAGCCCCAGCATTTT
TRBJ2-2	-	-	TRBV30	CAWSGFRTGGELFF	TGTGCCTGGAGTGGTTTTAGGACGGGGGGGGAGCTGTTTTTT
TRBJ2-1	-	-	TRBV25-1	CASSEGGSKDEQFF	TGTGCCAGCAGTGAAGGTGGGAGTAAAGATGAGCAGTTCTTC
TRBJ2-3	once	-	TRBV19	CASSIGQYSDTQYF	TGTGCCAGTAGTATCGGACAGTACTCAGATACGCAGTATTTT
TRBJ1-1	few	-	TRBV5-6	CASSLGIEAFF	TGTGCCAGCAGCTTGGGTATTGAAGCTTTCTTT
TRBJ1-5	few	-	TRBV6-1	CASMGGTVGWPQHF	TGTGCCAGCATGGGAGGGACGGTGGGATGGCCCCAGCATTTT
TRBJ2-1	once	TRBD2	TRBV11-3	CASSTGGVSDEQFF	TGTGCCAGCAGTACGGGGGGGGTATCGGATGAGCAGTTCTTC
TRBJ2-7	-	TRBD2	TRBV11-2	CASSFGTSGGEQYF	TGTGCCAGCAGCTTTGGGACTAGCGGGGGCGAGCAGTACTTC
TRBJ1-2	-	TRBD1	TRBV7-9	CASSAETGGSYKGYTF	TGTGCCAGCAGCGCCGAGACAGGGGGAAGCTATAAAGGCTACACCTTC
TRBJ1-2	-	TRBD1	TRBV5-8	CASRSPGTGGYGYTF	TGTGCCAGCAGATCCCCCGGGACAGGGGGGTATGGCTACACCTTC
TRBJ1-5	-	-	TRBV7-8	CASSQGQANQPQHF	TGTGCCAGCAGTCAAGGACAAGCAAATCAGCCCCAGCATTTT
TRBJ2-1	-	TRBD2	TRBV2	CASSALAGINEQFF	TGTGCCAGCAGTGCGCTAGCGGGGATCAATGAGCAGTTCTTC
TRBJ2-3	-	-	TRBV6-5	CASSYSETLTDTQYF	TGTGCCAGCAGTTACTCCGAGACTCTCACAGATACGCAGTATTTT
TRBJ2-5	-	-	TRBV6-1	CAIREYSQTQYF	TGTGCCATCAGGGAATACAGCCAGACCCAGTACTTC
TRBJ1-1	-	-	TRBV27	CASRDYYRQNTEAFF	TGTGCCAGCCGAGATTATTACAGGCAGAACACTGAAGCTTTCTTT
TRBJ1-5	-	-	TRBV25-1	CASSCHSRFSNQPQHF	TGTGCCAGCAGTTGCCACTCCAGGTTTAGCAATCAGCCCCAGCATTTT
TRBJ2-5	few	TRBD2	TRBV6-5	CASRISGGGETQYF	TGTGCCAGCAGAATTAGCGGGGGGGGAGAGACCCAGTACTTC
TRBJ1-3	-	TRBD1	TRBV4-2	CASSQFDRGLGNTIYF	TGTGCCAGCAGCCAATTCGACAGGGGTCTAGGAAACACCATATATTTT
TRBJ1-5	-	TRBD1	TRBV7-9	CSSSLEWGTGGLSNQPQHF	TGTTCCAGCAGCTTAGAATGGGGGACAGGGGGCTTATCCAATCAGCCCCAGCATTTT
TRBJ2-7	-	TRBD2	TRBV10-3	CAITSGGYEQYF	TGTGCCATCACCTCGGGGGGCTACGAGCAGTACTTC
TRBJ1-5	-	-	TRBV11-2	CASSLGIAENQPQHF	TGTGCCAGCAGCTTAGGTATAGCAGAGAATCAGCCCCAGCATTTT
TRBJ2-3	once	-	TRBV6-1	CASRRQGGDTQYF	TGTGCCAGCAGACGACAGGGAGGAGATACGCAGTATTTT
TRBJ2-3	-	-	TRBV18	CASSPYETGYSTDTQYF	TGTGCCAGCTCACCCTATGAAACAGGGTATAGCACAGATACGCAGTATTTT
TRBJ2-1	few	-	TRBV18	CASSPPTGLREQFF	TGTGCCAGCTCACCACCGACTGGCCTTCGTGAGCAGTTCTTC
TRBJ1-1	-	TRBD1	TRBV11-2	CASSLRQGRTEAFF	TGTGCCAGCAGCTTGAGACAGGGAAGAACTGAAGCTTTCTTT
TRBJ2-3	-	TRBD1	TRBV6-1	CASSRRDRGQDTQYF	TGTGCCAGCAGTCGCCGGGACAGGGGGCAAGATACGCAGTATTTT
TRBJ1-6	-	TRBD1	TRBV7-9	CASRGNRGYNSPLHF	TGTGCCAGCAGGGGTAACAGGGGTTACAATTCACCCCTCCACTTT